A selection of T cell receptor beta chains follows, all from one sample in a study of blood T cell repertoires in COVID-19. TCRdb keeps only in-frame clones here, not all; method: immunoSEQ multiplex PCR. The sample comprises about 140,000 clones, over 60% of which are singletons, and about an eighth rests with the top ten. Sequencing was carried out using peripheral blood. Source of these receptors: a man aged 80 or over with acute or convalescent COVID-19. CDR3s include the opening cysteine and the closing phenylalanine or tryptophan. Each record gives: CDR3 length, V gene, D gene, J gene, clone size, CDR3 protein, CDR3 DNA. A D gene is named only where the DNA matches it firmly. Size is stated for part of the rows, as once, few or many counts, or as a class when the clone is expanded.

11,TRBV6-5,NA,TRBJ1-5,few,CASTEDRTQHF,TGTGCCAGCACCGAAGACAGGACCCAGCATTTT
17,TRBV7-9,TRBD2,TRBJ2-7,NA,CASSLVSGGPGSYEQYF,TGTGCCAGCAGCTTAGTTAGCGGGGGGCCCGGATCCTACGAGCAGTACTTC
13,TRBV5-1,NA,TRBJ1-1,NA,CATSYGRDTEAFF,TGCGCCACCTCGTACGGGCGGGACACTGAAGCTTTCTTT
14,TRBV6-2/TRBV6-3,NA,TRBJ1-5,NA,CASSSFRVGQPQHF,TGTGCCAGCAGTTCTTTCAGGGTCGGTCAGCCCCAGCATTTT
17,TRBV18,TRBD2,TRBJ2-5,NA,CASSPQGASGGQETQYF,TGTGCCAGCTCACCACAAGGGGCTAGCGGGGGTCAAGAGACCCAGTACTTC
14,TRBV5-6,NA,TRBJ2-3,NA,CASSLAGGGDTQYF,TGTGCCAGCAGCTTGGCCGGGGGTGGAGATACGCAGTATTTT
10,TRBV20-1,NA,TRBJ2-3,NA,CSARQMAQYF,TGCAGTGCCCGCCAGATGGCGCAGTATTTT
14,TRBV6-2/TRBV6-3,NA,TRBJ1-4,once,CASSYSGGGRKLFF,TGTGCCAGCAGTTACTCGGGCGGCGGGAGAAAACTGTTTTTT
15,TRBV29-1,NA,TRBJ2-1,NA,CSVPRAPLLDNEQFF,TGCAGCGTTCCCAGGGCCCCGTTATTGGACAATGAGCAGTTCTTC
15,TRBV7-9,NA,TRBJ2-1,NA,CASSSLGARINEQFF,TGTGCCAGCAGCTCCTTGGGGGCTCGGATCAATGAGCAGTTCTTC
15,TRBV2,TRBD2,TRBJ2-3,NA,CASNLPLAGVDTQYF,TGTGCCAGCAATTTGCCCCTAGCGGGGGTAGATACGCAGTATTTT
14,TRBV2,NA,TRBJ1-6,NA,CASFLPGARGILHF,TGTGCCAGCTTCCTCCCCGGGGCTCGGGGGATCCTCCACTTT
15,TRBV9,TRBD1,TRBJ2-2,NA,CASSVNRGDTGELFF,TGTGCCAGCAGCGTAAACAGGGGGGACACCGGGGAGCTGTTTTTT
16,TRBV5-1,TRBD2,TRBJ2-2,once,CASRLVLAGDTGELFF,TGCGCCAGCCGACTGGTGCTAGCGGGGGACACCGGGGAGCTGTTTTTT
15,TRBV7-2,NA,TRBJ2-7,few,CASSSRGGGSYEQYF,TGTGCCAGCAGCTCCCGGGGAGGGGGGTCCTACGAGCAGTACTTC
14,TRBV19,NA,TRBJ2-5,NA,CASSPRRAGETQYF,TGTGCCAGTAGTCCCAGGAGGGCCGGAGAGACCCAGTACTTC
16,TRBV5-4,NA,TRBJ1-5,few,CASSSREPGGNQPQHF,TGTGCCAGCAGCTCCCGGGAGCCGGGGGGCAATCAGCCCCAGCATTTT
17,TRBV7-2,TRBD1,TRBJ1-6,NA,CASSYLQGAKVYSPLHF,TGTGCCAGCAGCTACCTACAGGGGGCGAAAGTGTATTCACCCCTCCACTTT
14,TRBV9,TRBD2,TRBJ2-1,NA,CASSVTSGGGEQFF,TGTGCCAGCAGCGTAACTAGCGGGGGCGGTGAGCAGTTCTTC
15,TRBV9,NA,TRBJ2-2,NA,CASSIRGAGTGELFF,TGTGCCAGCAGCATCCGGGGGGCGGGCACCGGGGAGCTGTTTTTT
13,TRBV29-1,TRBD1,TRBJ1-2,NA,CSAMTGTDYGYTF,TGCAGCGCAATGACCGGGACAGACTATGGCTACACCTTC
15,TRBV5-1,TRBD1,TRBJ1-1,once,CASSLPDRGNTEAFF,TGCGCCAGCAGCTTACCCGACAGGGGGAACACTGAAGCTTTCTTT
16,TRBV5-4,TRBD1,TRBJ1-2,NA,CASSSGQGRRNYGYTF,TGTGCCAGCAGCTCGGGACAGGGGCGACGTAACTATGGCTACACCTTC
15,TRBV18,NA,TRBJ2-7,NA,CASSPGEVSSYEQYF,TGTGCCAGCTCACCGGGGGAGGTGAGCTCCTACGAGCAGTACTTC
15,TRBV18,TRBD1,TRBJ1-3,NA,CASSLGQGPGNTIYF,TGTGCCAGCTCACTGGGACAGGGGCCTGGAAACACCATATATTTT
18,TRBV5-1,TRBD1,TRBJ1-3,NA,CASSLELGQGAFGNTIYF,TGCGCCAGCAGCTTGGAATTGGGTCAGGGGGCGTTTGGAAACACCATATATTTT
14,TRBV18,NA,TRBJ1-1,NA,CASSPDSGGTEAFF,TGTGCCAGCTCACCGGACAGTGGAGGCACTGAAGCTTTCTTT
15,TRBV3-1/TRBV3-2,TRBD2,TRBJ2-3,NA,CASSQRGGSTDTQYF,TGTGCCAGCAGCCAGCGGGGGGGGAGCACAGATACGCAGTATTTT
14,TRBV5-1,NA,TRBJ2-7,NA,CASSLVPGVYEQYF,TGCGCCAGCTCCTTAGTACCAGGGGTCTACGAGCAGTACTTC
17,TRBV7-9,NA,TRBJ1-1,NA,CASSLQQGGVRGTEAFF,TGTGCCAGCAGCTTACAGCAGGGAGGGGTGAGGGGTACTGAAGCTTTCTTT
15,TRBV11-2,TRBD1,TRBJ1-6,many,CASSLTRGPNSPLHF,TGTGCCAGCAGCTTGACCAGGGGGCCAAATTCACCCCTCCACTTT